Listed below are T cell receptor beta chains from one sample, sequenced in a study of cytomegalovirus exposure and HLA in healthy donors. The data were produced by immunoSEQ multiplex PCR, yet TCRdb's version contains in-frame clones alone and is incomplete. The sample comprises roughly 61,000 clones, 75% to 85% of which are singletons, and roughly 5.7% rests with the top ten. Sequencing input: PBMCs. The receptors here all came from a male donor in good health and CMV-seronegative. Both conserved end residues are part of each CDR3. A D gene is named only where the DNA matches it firmly. Clone size, where shown, is once, few, many, or a class for clones that have expanded.

>TRBD1|-|18|TRBJ1-5|TRBV7-8
TGTGCCAGCAGCGGCCGAACAGGGGGCGCGTGGGAAAGTCAGCCCCAGCATTTT
CASSGRTGGAWESQPQHF
>TRBD2|-|15|TRBJ2-5|TRBV6-5
TGTGCCAGCAGCCGTAGCGGGGGGGCCATGGAGACCCAGTACTTC
CASSRSGGAMETQYF
>TRBD2|-|15|TRBJ2-3|TRBV4-3
TGCGCCAGCAACCAACTAGCGGGGGGCACAGATACGCAGTATTTT
CASNQLAGGTDTQYF
>TRBD1|-|17|TRBJ1-6|TRBV5-6
TGTGCCAGCAGCTTATTTTCCGGGACAGGGGGCAATTCACCCCTCCACTTT
CASSLFSGTGGNSPLHF
>TRBD1|-|14|TRBJ2-2|TRBV2
TGTGCCAGCAGAGGACAGGGGGACACCGGGGAGCTGTTTTTT
CASRGQGDTGELFF
>TRBD1|-|15|TRBJ2-7|TRBV27
TGTGCCAGCAGTTTTTCCCCAGACAGGGGCAACGAGCAGTACTTC
CASSFSPDRGNEQYF
>-|few|15|TRBJ1-2|TRBV4-3
TGCGCCAGCAGCCCCGCGGCGGGAACTCACTATGGCTACACCTTC
CASSPAAGTHYGYTF
>-|few|15|TRBJ1-5|TRBV6-6
TGTGCCAGCAGCCCCCAAATGGGCAGCAATCAGCCCCAGCATTTT
CASSPQMGSNQPQHF
>-|-|16|TRBJ1-1|TRBV25-1
TGTGCCAGCAGAAGCCCTGAGCCCGGTTCGGGGACTGAAGCTTTCTTT
CASRSPEPGSGTEAFF
>-|-|15|TRBJ2-1|TRBV7-3
TGTGCCAGCAGCTTAACCGGGACTCACTACAATGAGCAGTTCTTC
CASSLTGTHYNEQFF
>-|-|14|TRBJ1-2|TRBV9
TGTGCCAGCAGCGTAGCTCAGGCACCTGGGGGCTACACCTTC
CASSVAQAPGGYTF
>TRBD1|-|14|TRBJ1-4|TRBV28
TGTGCCAGCATCATGGGACAGGGGAGCGAAAAACTGTTTTTT
CASIMGQGSEKLFF
>TRBD1|-|15|TRBJ1-2|TRBV18
TGTGCCAGCTCACCATGGGTGACAGGGGATTATGGCTACACCTTC
CASSPWVTGDYGYTF
>TRBD1|-|14|TRBJ1-2|TRBV2
TGTGCCAGCAGGGGGACAGCAGCTAACTATGGCTACACCTTC
CASRGTAANYGYTF
>TRBD2|-|14|TRBJ2-5|TRBV7-2
TGTGCCAGCAGCTCCCTAGCGGGTGGAGAGACCCAGTACTTC
CASSSLAGGETQYF
>TRBD1|-|14|TRBJ1-1|TRBV19
TGTGCCAGTAGTAGAAGGACAGGGCTGCTTCGGGCTTTCTTT
CASSRRTGLLRAFF
>-|-|15|TRBJ2-5|TRBV4-2
TGTGCCAGCAGCCAAGAAGAGGGGACTGTGGGGACCCAGTACTTC
CASSQEEGTVGTQYF
>-|-|14|TRBJ2-1|TRBV9
TGTGCCAGCAACTTGGACACGGCCGACAATGAGCAGTTCTTC
CASNLDTADNEQFF
>-|-|13|TRBJ1-1|TRBV7-9
TGTGCCAGCCAGAGGGCGGGGAACACTGAAGCTTTCTTT
CASQRAGNTEAFF
>-|-|8|TRBJ1-2|TRBV20-1
TGCAGTGCTAGAGGGAGGACCTTC
CSARGRTF
>-|-|15|TRBJ2-2|TRBV7-3
TGTGCCAGCAGCTTCGGGACACCGAACACCGGGGAGCTGTTTTTT
CASSFGTPNTGELFF
>-|-|15|TRBJ1-2|TRBV6-1
TGTGCCAGCAGTGAAGGGAGGTATGGTGGGAATGGCTACACCTTC
CASSEGRYGGNGYTF